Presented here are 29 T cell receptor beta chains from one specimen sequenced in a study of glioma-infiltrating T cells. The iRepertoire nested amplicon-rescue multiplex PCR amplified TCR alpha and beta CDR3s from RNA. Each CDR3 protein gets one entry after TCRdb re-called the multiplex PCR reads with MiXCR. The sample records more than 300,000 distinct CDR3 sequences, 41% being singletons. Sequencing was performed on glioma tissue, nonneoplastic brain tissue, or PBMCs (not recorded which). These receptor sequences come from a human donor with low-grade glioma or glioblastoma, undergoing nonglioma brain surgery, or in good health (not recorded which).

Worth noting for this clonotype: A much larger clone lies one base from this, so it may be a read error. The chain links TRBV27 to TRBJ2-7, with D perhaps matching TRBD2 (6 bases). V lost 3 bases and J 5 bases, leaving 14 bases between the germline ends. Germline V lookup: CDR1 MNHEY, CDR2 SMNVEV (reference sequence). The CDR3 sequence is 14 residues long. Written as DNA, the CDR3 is TGTGCCAGCAGTTTTAGTCTAGCGAGCGACGAGCAGTACTTC. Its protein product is CASSFSLASDEQYF.

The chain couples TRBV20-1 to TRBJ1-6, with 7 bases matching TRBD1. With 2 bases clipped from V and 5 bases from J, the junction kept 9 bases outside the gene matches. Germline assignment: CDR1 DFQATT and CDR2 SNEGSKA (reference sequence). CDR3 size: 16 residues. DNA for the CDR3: TGCAGTGCTAGATTGACAGGGAGGCCGAATAATTCACCCCTCCACTTT. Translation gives CSARLTGRPNNSPLHF.

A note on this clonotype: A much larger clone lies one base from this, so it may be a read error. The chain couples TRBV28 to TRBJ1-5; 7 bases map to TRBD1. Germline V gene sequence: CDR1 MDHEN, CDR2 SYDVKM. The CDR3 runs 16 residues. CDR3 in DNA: TGTGCCAGCAGTTTCCAGGGGGGGGGCTCCAATCGGCCCCAGCATTTT. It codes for CASSFQGGGSNRPQHF.

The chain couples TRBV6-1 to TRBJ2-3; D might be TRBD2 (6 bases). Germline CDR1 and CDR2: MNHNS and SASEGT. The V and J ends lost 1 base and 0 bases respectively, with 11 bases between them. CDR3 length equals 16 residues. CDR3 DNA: TGTGCCAGCAGTGAAGTGGAGGGTTTAAGCACAGATACGCAGTATTTT. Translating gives CASSEVEGLSTDTQYF.

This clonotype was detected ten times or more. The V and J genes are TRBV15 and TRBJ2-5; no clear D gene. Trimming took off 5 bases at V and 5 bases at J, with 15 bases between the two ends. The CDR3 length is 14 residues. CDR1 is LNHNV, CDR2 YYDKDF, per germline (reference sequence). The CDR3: CATSVTLQSETQYF. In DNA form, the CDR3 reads TGTGCCACCAGCGTAACGTTGCAGTCGGAGACCCAGTACTTC.

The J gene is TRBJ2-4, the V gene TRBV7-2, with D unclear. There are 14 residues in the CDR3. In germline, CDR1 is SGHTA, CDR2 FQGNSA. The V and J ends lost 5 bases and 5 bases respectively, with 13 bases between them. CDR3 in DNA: TGTGCCAGCAGCCCTGAAGCCATAGAAAACATTCAGTACTTC. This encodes CASSPEAIENIQYF.

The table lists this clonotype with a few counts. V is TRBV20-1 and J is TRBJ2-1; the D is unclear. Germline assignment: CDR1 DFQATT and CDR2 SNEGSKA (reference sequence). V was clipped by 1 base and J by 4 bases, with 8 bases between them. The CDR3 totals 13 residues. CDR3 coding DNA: TGCAGTGCTAGAGTCGGCAGATACAATGAGCAGTTCTTC. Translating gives CSARVGRYNEQFF.

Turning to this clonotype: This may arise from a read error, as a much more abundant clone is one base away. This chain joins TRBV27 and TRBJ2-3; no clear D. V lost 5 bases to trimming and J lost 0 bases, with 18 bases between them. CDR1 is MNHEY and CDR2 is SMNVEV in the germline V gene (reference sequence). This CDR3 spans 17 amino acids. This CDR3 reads CASSPHWNPASTDTQYF. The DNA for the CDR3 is TGTGCCAGCAGTCCCCACTGGAATCCAGCTAGCACAGATACGCAGTATTTT.

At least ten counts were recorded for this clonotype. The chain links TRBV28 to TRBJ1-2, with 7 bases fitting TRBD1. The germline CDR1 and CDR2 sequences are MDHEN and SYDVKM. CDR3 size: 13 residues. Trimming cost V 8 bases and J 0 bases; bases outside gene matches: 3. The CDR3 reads CASGTAPNYGYTF. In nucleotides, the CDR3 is TGTGCCAGCGGGACAGCTCCTAACTATGGCTACACCTTC.

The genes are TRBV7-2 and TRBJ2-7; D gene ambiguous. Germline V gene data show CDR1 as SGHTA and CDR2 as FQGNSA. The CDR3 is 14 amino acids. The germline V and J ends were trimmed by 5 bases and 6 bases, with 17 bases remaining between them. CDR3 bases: TGTGCCAGCAGCACCGCGGACGGAATCCTCGAGCAGTACTTC. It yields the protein CASSTADGILEQYF.

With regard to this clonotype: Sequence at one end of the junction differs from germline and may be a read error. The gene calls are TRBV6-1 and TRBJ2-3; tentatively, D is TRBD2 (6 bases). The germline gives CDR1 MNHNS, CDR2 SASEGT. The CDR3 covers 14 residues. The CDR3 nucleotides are TGTGCCAGCAGAAGGGGCGGGATCACAGATACGGAGTATTTT. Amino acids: CASRRGGITDTEYF.

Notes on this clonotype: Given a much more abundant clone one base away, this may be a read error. Here the CDR3 reads CASSYYDRVRPQHF. CDR3 DNA sequence: TGTGCCAGCAGTTACTACGACAGGGTTCGGCCCCAGCATTTT. The V and J genes are TRBV6-5 and TRBJ1-5; 7 bases align to TRBD1. Germline trimming cut 1 base from V and 9 bases from J; bases unmatched to any gene: 6. Germline V gene lookup returns CDR1 MNHEY and CDR2 SVGAGI. There are 14 residues in the CDR3.

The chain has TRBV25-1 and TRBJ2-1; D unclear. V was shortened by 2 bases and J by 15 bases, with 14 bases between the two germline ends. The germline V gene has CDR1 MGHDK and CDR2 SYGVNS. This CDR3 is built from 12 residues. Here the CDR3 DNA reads TGTGCCAGCAGTGAAGCCAAGTATAGGCGGTTCTTC. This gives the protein CASSEAKYRRFF.

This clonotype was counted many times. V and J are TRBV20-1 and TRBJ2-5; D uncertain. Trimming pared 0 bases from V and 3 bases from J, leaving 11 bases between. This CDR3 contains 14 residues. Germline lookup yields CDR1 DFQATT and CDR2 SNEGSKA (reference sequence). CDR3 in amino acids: CSARDGRLKETQYF. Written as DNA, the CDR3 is TGCAGTGCTAGAGATGGTAGGCTCAAAGAGACCCAGTACTTC.

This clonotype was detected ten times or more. The CDR3 nucleotides read TGTGCCAGCAGTTTCGGGGGCGGTCAGCCCCAGCATTTT. Protein sequence: CASSFGGGQPQHF. The gene calls are TRBV27 and TRBJ1-5, with a tentative D call TRBD1 (6 bases). The CDR3 has 13 amino acids. V shed 3 bases and J shed 6 bases, with 9 bases lying between them. Germline V gene sequence: CDR1 MNHEY, CDR2 SMNVEV (reference sequence).

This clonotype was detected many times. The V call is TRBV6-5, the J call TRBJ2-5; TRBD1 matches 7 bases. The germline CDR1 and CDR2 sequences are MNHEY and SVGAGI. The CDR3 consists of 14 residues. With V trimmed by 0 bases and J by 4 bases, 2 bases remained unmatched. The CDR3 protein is CASSYSTGRETQYF. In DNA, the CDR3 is TGTGCCAGCAGTTACTCGACAGGGAGAGAGACCCAGTACTTC.

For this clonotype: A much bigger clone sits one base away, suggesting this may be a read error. CDR3 region: CSARIQETHYF. CDR3 nucleotides: TGCAGTGCTAGGATTCAAGAGACCCATTACTTC. The chain carries TRBV20-1 and TRBJ2-5, with D hard to call. CDR3 length: 11 amino acids. Germline CDR1 is DFQATT and CDR2 is SNEGSKA (reference sequence).

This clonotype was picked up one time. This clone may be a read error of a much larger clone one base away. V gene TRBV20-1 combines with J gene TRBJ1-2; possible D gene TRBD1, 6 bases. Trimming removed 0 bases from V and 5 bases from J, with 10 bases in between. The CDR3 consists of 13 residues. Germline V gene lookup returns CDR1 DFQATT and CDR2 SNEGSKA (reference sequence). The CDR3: CSARDQGWYGYTF. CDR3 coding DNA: TGCAGTGCTAGAGATCAGGGGTGGTATGGCTACACCTTC.

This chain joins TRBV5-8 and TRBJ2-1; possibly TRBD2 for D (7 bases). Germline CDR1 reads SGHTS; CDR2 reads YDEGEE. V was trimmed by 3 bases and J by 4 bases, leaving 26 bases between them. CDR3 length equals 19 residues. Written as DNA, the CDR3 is TGTGCCAGCAGCTGGGGGGGACAACCGGGAAACTTCTATTACAATGAGCAGTTCTTC. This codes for CASSWGGQPGNFYYNEQFF.

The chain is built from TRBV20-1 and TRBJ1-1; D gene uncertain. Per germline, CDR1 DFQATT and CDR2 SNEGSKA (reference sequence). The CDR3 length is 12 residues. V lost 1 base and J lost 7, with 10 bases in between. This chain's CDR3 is CSARVGNLEAFF. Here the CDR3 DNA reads TGCAGTGCTAGAGTCGGAAATCTTGAAGCTTTCTTT.

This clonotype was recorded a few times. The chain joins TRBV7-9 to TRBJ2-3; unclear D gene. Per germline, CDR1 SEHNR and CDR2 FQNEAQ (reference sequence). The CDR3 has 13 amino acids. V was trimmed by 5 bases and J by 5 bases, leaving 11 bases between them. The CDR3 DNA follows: TGTGCCAGCAGCCCACCGATACAAGATACGCAGTATTTT. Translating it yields CASSPPIQDTQYF.

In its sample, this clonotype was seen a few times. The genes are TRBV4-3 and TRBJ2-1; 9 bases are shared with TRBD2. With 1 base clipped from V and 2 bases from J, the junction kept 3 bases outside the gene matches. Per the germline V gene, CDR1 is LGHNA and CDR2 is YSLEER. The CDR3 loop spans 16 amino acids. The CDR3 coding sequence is TGCGCCAGCAGCCAAGTCCTAGCGGGGACCTACAATGAGCAGTTCTTC. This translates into CASSQVLAGTYNEQFF.

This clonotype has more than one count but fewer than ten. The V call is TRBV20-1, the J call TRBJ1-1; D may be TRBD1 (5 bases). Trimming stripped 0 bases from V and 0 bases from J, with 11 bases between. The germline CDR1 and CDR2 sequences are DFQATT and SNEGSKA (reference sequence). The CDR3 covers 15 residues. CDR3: CSARDRQTLNTEAFF. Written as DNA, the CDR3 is TGCAGTGCTAGAGACAGACAGACGTTGAACACTGAAGCTTTCTTT.

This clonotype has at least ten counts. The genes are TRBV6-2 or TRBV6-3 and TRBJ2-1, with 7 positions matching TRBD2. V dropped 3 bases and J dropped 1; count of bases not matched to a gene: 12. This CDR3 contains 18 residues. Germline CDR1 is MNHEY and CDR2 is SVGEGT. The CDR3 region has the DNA TGTGCCAGCAGTTATGTCCCTTGGGGGGGACCATCCTACAATGAGCAGTTCTTC. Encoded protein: CASSYVPWGGPSYNEQFF.

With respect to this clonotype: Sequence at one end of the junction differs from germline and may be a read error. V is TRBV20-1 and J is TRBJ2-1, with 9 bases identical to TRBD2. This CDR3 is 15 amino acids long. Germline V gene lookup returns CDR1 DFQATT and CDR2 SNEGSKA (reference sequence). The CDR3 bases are TGCAGTGCTGGAGATCTGAGCGGGAGGTACAATGAGCAGTTCTTT. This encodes CSAGDLSGRYNEQFF.

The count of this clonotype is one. The CDR3 DNA sequence: TGTGCCAGCAGTTACGGCGGAGCAGCCCATCCAAACGGCGAAGCTTTCTTT. Amino acids: CASSYGGAAHPNGEAFF. The gene calls are TRBV6-2 or TRBV6-3 and TRBJ1-1; D uncertain. Germline V gene sequence: CDR1 MNHEY, CDR2 SVGEGT. The CDR3 sequence is 17 residues long. V was pared by 2 bases and J by 8 bases, with 24 bases between.

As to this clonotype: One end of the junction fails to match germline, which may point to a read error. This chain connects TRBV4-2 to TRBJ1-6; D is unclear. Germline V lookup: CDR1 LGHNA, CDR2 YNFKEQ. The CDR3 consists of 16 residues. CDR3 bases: TGTGCCAGCAGCCAAGGTATAGGACCAATTAATTCACCGCTCCACTTT. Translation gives CASSQGIGPINSPLHF.

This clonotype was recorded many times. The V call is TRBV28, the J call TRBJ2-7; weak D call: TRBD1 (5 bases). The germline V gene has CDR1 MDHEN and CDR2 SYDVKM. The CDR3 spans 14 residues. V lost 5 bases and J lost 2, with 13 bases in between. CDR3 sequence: CASSPLGQTYEQYF. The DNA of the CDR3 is TGTGCCAGCAGTCCCCTAGGACAAACCTACGAGCAGTACTTC.

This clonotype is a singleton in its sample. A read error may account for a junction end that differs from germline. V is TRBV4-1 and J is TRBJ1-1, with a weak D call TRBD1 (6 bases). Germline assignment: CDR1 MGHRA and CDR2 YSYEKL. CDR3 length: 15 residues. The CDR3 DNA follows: TGCGCCAGCAGCCAAGACCCCAGGGGATCCCCTGGAGCTTCCTTT. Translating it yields CASSQDPRGSPGASF.